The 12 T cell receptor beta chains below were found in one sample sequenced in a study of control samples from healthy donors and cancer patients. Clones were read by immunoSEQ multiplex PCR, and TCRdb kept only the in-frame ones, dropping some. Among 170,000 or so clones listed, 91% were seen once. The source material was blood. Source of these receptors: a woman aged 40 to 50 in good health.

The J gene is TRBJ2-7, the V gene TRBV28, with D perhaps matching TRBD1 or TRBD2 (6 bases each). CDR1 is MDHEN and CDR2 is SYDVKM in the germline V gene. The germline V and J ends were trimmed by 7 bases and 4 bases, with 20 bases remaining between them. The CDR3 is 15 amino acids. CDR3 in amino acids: CASTFSGGTDYEQYF. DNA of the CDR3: TGTGCCAGCACCTTCTCCGGGGGCACTGATTACGAGCAGTACTTC.

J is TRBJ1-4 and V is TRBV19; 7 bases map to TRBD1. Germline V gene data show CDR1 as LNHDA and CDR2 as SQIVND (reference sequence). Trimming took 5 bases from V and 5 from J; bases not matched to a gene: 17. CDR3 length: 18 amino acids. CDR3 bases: TGTGCCAGTAGTCCTACCCCTCGACAGGGATGGGGGAATGAAAAACTGTTTTTT. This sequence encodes CASSPTPRQGWGNEKLFF.

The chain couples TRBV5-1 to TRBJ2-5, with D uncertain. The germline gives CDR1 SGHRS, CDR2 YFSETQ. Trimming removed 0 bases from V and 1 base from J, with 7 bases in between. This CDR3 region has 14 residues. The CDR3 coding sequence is TGCGCCAGCAGCTTGGTCGAAGGCCAAGAGACCCAGTACTTC. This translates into CASSLVEGQETQYF.

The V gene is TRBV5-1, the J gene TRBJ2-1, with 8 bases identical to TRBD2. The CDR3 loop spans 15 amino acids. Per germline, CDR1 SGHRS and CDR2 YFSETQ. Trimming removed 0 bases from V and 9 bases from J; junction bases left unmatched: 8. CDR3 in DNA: TGCGCCAGCAGCTTGGAACCCGCGGCGGGGGGTGAGCAGTTCTTC. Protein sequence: CASSLEPAAGGEQFF.

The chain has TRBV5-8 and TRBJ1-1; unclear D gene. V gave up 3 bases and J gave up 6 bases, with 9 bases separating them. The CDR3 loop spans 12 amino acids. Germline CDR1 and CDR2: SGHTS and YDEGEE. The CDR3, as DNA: TGTGCCAGCAGCTGGGAAGAGGCTGAAGCTTTCTTT. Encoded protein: CASSWEEAEAFF.

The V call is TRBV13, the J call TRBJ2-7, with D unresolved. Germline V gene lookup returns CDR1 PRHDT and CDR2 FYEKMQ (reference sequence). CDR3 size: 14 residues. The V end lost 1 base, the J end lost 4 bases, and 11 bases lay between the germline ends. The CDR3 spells CASSLVLVPYEQYF. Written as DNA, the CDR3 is TGTGCCAGCAGCTTAGTGCTGGTCCCGTACGAGCAGTACTTC.

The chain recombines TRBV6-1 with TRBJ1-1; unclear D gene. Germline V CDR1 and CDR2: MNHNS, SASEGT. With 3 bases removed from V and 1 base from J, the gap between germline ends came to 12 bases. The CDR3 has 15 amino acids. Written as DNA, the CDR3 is TGTGCCAGCAGTGATTGGTTAGGGCCGAACACTGAAGCTTTCTTT. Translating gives CASSDWLGPNTEAFF.

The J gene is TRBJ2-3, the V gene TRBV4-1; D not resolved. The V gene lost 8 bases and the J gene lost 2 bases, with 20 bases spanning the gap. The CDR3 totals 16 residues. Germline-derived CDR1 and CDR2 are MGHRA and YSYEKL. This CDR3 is CASLVLNLRLTDTQYF. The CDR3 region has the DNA TGCGCCAGCCTGGTTTTAAACCTGAGGCTCACAGATACGCAGTATTTT.

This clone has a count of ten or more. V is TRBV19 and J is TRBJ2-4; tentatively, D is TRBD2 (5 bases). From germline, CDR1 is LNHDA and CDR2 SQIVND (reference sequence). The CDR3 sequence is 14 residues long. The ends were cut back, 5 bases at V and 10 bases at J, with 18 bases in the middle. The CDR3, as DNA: TGTGCCAGTAGTGCAGCTCCGGGGTCAATAATTCAGTACTTC. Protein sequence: CASSAAPGSIIQYF.

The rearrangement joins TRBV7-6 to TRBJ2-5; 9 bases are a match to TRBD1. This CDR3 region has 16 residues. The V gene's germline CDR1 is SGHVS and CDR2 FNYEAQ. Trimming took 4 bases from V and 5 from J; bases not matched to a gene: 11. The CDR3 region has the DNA TGTGCCAGCAGCTCTACCGGGACAGGGAATGGGGAGACCCAGTACTTC. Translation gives CASSSTGTGNGETQYF.

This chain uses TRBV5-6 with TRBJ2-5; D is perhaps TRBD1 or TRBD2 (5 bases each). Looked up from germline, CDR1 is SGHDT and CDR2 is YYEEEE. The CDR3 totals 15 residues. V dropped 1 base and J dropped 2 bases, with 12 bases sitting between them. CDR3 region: CASSLLAQAQETQYF. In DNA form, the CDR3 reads TGTGCCAGCAGCTTGCTAGCACAGGCACAAGAGACCCAGTACTTC.

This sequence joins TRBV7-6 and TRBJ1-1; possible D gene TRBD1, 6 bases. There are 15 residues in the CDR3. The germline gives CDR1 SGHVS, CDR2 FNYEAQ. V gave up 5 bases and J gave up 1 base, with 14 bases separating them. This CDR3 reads CASSLTTGPNTEAFF. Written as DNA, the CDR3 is TGTGCCAGCAGCCTGACAACAGGGCCGAACACTGAAGCTTTCTTT.